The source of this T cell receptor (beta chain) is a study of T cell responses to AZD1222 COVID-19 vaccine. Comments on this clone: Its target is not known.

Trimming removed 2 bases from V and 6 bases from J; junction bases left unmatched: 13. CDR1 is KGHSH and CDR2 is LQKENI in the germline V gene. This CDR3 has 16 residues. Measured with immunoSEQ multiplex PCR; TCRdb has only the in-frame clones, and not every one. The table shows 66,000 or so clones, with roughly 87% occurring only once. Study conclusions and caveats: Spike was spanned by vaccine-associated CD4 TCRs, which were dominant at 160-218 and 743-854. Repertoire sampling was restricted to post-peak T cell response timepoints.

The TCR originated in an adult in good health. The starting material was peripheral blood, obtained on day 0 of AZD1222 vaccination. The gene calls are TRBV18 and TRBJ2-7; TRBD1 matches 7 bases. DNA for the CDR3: TGTGCCAGCTCACCAGATACAGGGGTTAGTCCTAGCGAGCAGTACTTC. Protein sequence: CASSPDTGVSPSEQYF.